The 18 T cell receptor beta chains given below trace back to one sample, sequenced in a study of T cell responses to AZD1222 COVID-19 vaccine. Sequencing was performed with immunoSEQ multiplex PCR; in TCRdb, only in-frame clones are kept and a portion is missing. The data hold under 60,000 clones, with around 84% observed a single time. The sample was peripheral blood, taken on day 0 of AZD1222 vaccination. The receptors originated from an adult in good health.

The chain employs TRBV5-8 and TRBJ1-3; no firm D call. Germline CDR1 and CDR2: SGHTS and YDEGEE. CDR3 length: 17 amino acids. V lost 0 bases to trimming and J lost 4 bases, with 17 bases between them. CDR3 in amino acids: CASSLGDLAGSGNTIYF. CDR3 coding DNA: TGTGCCAGCAGCTTGGGGGATCTGGCGGGGTCCGGAAACACCATATATTTT. Combining the CDR3 with reference TRBV5-8 and TRBJ1-3 gives the whole variable domain EAGVTQSPTHLIKTRGQQATLRCSPISGHTSVYWYQQALGLGLQFLLWYDEGEERNRGNFPPRFSGRQFPNYSSELNVNALELEDSALYLCASSLGDLAGSGNTIYFGEGSWLTVV.

This clone was seen a handful of times. The chain joins TRBV21-1 to TRBJ1-1. TRBV21-1 is a listed pseudogene. The CDR3 is 15 amino acids. CDR3 protein: CASSRPGPRWTEAFF. CDR3 sequence (DNA): TGTGCCAGCAGCAGACCGGGACCCAGGTGGACTGAAGCTTTCTTT.

This clone was counted once. The chain recombines TRBV5-5 with TRBJ2-2; 9 bases map to TRBD1. The V segment lost 2 bases and the J segment 4 bases; nucleotides outside the gene matches: 3. CDR1 and CDR2 from the germline V gene are SGHKS and YYEKEE (reference sequence). This CDR3 has 15 residues. The CDR3 loop is CASSLQGAFTGELFF. CDR3 DNA sequence: TGTGCCAGCAGCTTACAGGGGGCCTTCACCGGGGAGCTGTTTTTT.

This clone was observed a few times. The DNA for the CDR3 is TGTGCCAGCAGCCAACTCACCGGGGAGCTGTTTTTT. It translates to CASSQLTGELFF. The V gene is TRBV3-1 (or the pseudogene TRBV3-2), the J gene TRBJ2-2; D unclear. The germline V and J ends were trimmed by 2 bases and 4 bases, with 2 bases remaining between them. Germline assignment: CDR1 LGHDT and CDR2 YNNKEL (reference sequence). This CDR3 region has 12 residues.

The genes are TRBV6-5 and TRBJ2-3, with D possibly being TRBD2 (5 bases). Trimming pared 7 bases from V and 4 bases from J, leaving 12 bases between. Germline CDR1 is MNHEY and CDR2 is SVGAGI. The CDR3 is made up of 13 amino acids. The CDR3 DNA reads TGTGCCAGCATGAGGGCGGAGTCAGATACGCAGTATTTT. Translated: CASMRAESDTQYF.

The chain recombines TRBV15 with TRBJ1-6; 9 bases fit TRBD1. The junction had 6 bases not matched to a gene; V was cut back by 0 bases and J by 9 bases. The CDR3 is made up of 16 amino acids. Germline CDR1 is LNHNV and CDR2 is YYDKDF (reference sequence). The CDR3: CATSRDPDRGSSPLHF. The CDR3 DNA sequence: TGTGCCACCAGCAGAGACCCCGACAGGGGGTCTTCACCCCTCCACTTT. Looking up the rest from reference TRBV15 and TRBJ1-6 gives the full variable domain: DAMVIQNPRYQVTQFGKPVTLSCSQTLNHNVMYWYQQKSSQAPKLLFHYYDKDFNNEADTPDNFQSRRPNTSFCFLDIRSPGLGDTAMYLCATSRDPDRGSSPLHFGNGTRLTVT.

The chain employs TRBV27 and TRBJ2-4; D might be TRBD1 (6 bases). The V and J ends lost 4 bases and 6 bases respectively, with 13 bases between them. Per the germline V gene, CDR1 is MNHEY and CDR2 is SMNVEV (reference sequence). There are 14 residues in the CDR3. The CDR3 nucleotides read TGTGCCAGCAGTTCCCCGACAGGAGGAAACATTCAGTACTTC. It encodes CASSSPTGGNIQYF.

This clone has a handful of counts. The rearrangement uses TRBV6-5 and TRBJ1-4; 8 nucleotides match TRBD1. Germline V gives CDR1 MNHEY, CDR2 SVGAGI. CDR3 length: 15 amino acids. With 6 bases clipped from V and 5 bases from J, the junction kept 8 bases outside the gene matches. The chain's CDR3 is CASRGSTGGNEKLFF. The CDR3 nucleotides are TGTGCCAGCAGGGGCTCTACAGGGGGGAATGAAAAACTGTTTTTT.

This rearrangement joins TRBV5-1 to TRBJ1-2; 8 bases line up with TRBD1. This CDR3 has 18 residues. V trimming: 3 bases; J trimming: 6 bases; junction bases outside the gene matches: 19. The germline V gene has CDR1 SGHRS and CDR2 YFSETQ. CDR3: CASSSYSGFAGGVDGYTF. The DNA for the CDR3 is TGCGCCAGCAGCTCTTATTCAGGCTTCGCAGGGGGCGTTGATGGCTACACCTTC.

This clone has more than one count but fewer than ten. This chain joins TRBV5-1 and TRBJ1-6, with D hard to call. The ends were cut back, 4 bases at V and 9 bases at J, with 11 bases in the middle. CDR3 length equals 13 residues. Germline loops: CDR1 SGHRS, CDR2 YFSETQ. The CDR3 is CASSLDTGSPLHF. In nucleotides, the CDR3 is TGCGCCAGCAGCCTCGACACGGGTTCACCCCTCCACTTT.

This sequence joins TRBV7-2 and TRBJ2-1; 11 positions agree with TRBD2. V lost 3 bases and J lost 3; bases outside the gene matches: 7. Germline V gene sequence: CDR1 SGHTA, CDR2 FQGNSA. This CDR3 comprises 17 residues. The CDR3 is CASSFSGTSGGYNEQFF. CDR3 coding DNA: TGTGCCAGCAGCTTCTCCGGGACTAGCGGAGGCTACAATGAGCAGTTCTTC. Full variable domain (remainder filled in from reference TRBV7-2 and TRBJ2-1): GAGVSQSPSNKVTEKGKDVELRCDPISGHTALYWYRQSLGQGLEFLIYFQGNSAPDKSGLPSDRFSAERTGGSVSTLTIQRTQQEDSAVYLCASSFSGTSGGYNEQFFGPGTRLTVL.

The chain joins TRBV4-1 to TRBJ1-1; D gene uncertain. There are 14 residues in the CDR3. V was pared by 1 base and J by 0 bases, with 6 bases between. Germline CDR1 is MGHRA and CDR2 is YSYEKL. In DNA, the CDR3 is TGCGCCAGCAGCCAAGCGGGCTTGAACACTGAAGCTTTCTTT. As protein: CASSQAGLNTEAFF.

The chain has TRBV18 and TRBJ2-7; TRBD2 might be the D (6 bases). The CDR3 has 14 amino acids. V lost 3 bases and J 3 bases, leaving 12 bases between the germline ends. Germline assignment: CDR1 KGHSH and CDR2 LQKENI. Here the CDR3 DNA reads TGTGCCAGCTCACCCGGGACTGCTGACTACGAGCAGTACTTC. Its translation: CASSPGTADYEQYF. Full variable domain (outside the CDR3, taken from reference TRBV18 and TRBJ2-7): NAGVMQNPRHLVRRRGQEARLRCSPMKGHSHVYWYRQLPEEGLKFMVYLQKENIIDESGMPKERFSAEFPKEGPSILRIQQVVRGDSAAYFCASSPGTADYEQYFGPGTRLTVT.

The chain employs TRBV5-1 and TRBJ2-5; weak D call: TRBD1 (6 bases). V gave up 0 bases and J gave up 5 bases, with 11 bases separating them. Germline V gene lookup returns CDR1 SGHRS and CDR2 YFSETQ. The length of the CDR3 is 14 residues. The CDR3 sequence is CASSLEGVRETQYF. In nucleotides, the CDR3 is TGCGCCAGCAGCTTGGAGGGGGTCCGGGAGACCCAGTACTTC.

The chain recombines TRBV20-1 with TRBJ1-1; D might be TRBD1 (6 bases). The CDR3 loop spans 11 amino acids. The V gene's germline CDR1 is DFQATT and CDR2 SNEGSKA (reference sequence). V was cut by 6 bases and J by 7 bases, with 12 bases left in between. The DNA for the CDR3 is TGCAGTGCAGGACTACAGGGTGAAGCTTTCTTT. Translated: CSAGLQGEAFF.

This clone has just one count. The V and J genes are TRBV6-4 and TRBJ1-5; TRBD1 matches 7 bases. This CDR3 region has 16 residues. The germline gives CDR1 MRHNA, CDR2 SNTAGT. Trimming removed 4 bases from V and 0 bases from J; junction bases left unmatched: 6. For the CDR3, the DNA is TGTGCCAGCAGTGGCTTGACAGGGTCTAGCAATCAGCCCCAGCATTTT. Residues: CASSGLTGSSNQPQHF.

The V gene is TRBV4-2, the J gene TRBJ2-1; D is undetermined. This CDR3 has 16 amino acids. V gave up 0 bases and J gave up 4 bases, with 13 bases separating them. Per the germline V gene, CDR1 is LGHNA and CDR2 is YNFKEQ. In nucleotides, the CDR3 is TGTGCCAGCAGCCAAGAGGGCCAGGCAACATACAATGAGCAGTTCTTC. It encodes CASSQEGQATYNEQFF.

This sequence joins TRBV6-1 and TRBJ1-2; D may be TRBD1 (5 bases). V shed 1 base and J shed 4 bases, with 13 bases lying between them. The CDR3 totals 15 residues. Per germline, CDR1 MNHNS and CDR2 SASEGT. DNA for the CDR3: TGTGCCAGCAGTGAAGACCGGGACTGGGGCTATGGCTACACCTTC. Protein product: CASSEDRDWGYGYTF.